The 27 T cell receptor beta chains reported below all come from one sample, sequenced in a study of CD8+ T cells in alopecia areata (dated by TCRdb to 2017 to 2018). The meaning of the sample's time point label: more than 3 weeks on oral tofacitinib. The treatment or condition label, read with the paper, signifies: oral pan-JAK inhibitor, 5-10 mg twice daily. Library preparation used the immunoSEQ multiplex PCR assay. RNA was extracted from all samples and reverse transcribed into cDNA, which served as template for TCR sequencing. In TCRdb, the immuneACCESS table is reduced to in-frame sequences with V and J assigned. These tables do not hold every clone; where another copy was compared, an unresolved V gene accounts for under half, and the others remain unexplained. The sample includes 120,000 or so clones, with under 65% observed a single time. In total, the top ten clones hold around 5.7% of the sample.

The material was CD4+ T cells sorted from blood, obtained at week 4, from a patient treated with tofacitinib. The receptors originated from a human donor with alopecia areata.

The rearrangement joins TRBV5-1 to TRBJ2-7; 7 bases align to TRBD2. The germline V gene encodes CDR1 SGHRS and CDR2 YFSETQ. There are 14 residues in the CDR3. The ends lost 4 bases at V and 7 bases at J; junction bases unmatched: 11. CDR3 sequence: CASSQRDLDREQYF. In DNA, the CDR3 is TGCGCCAGCAGCCAGCGGGACCTCGATAGGGAGCAGTACTTC. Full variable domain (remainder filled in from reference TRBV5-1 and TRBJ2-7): KAGVTQTPRYLIKTRGQQVTLSCSPISGHRSVSWYQQTPGQGLQFLFEYFSETQRNKGNFPGRFSGRQFSNSRSEMNVSTLELGDSALYLCASSQRDLDREQYFGPGTRLTVT.

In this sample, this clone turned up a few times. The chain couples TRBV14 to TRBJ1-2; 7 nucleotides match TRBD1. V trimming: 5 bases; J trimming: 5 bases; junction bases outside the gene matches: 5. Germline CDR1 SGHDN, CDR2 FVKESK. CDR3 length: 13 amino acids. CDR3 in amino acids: CASSGQATYGYTF. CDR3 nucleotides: TGTGCCAGCAGCGGACAGGCGACTTATGGCTACACCTTC.

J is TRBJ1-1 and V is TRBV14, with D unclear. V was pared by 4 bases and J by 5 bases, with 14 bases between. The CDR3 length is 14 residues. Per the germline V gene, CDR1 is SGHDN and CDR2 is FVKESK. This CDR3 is CASSPGSFKTEAFF. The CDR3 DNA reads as TGTGCCAGCAGCCCCGGCAGTTTTAAAACTGAAGCTTTCTTT. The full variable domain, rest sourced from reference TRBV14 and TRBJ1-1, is EAGVTQFPSHSVIEKGQTVTLRCDPISGHDNLYWYRRVMGKEIKFLLHFVKESKQDESGMPNNRFLAERTGGTYSTLKVQPAELEDSGVYFCASSPGSFKTEAFFGQGTRLTVV.

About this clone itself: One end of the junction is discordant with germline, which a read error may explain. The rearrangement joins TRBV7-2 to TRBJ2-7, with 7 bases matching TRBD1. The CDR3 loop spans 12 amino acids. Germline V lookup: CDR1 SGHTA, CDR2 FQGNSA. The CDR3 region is CASSQVFRGWMF. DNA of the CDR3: TGTGCCAGCAGCCAAGTTTTCAGGGGGTGGATGTTC. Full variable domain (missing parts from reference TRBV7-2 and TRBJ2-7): GAGVSQSPSNKVTEKGKDVELRCDPISGHTALYWYRQSLGQGLEFLIYFQGNSAPDKSGLPSDRFSAERTGGSVSTLTIQRTQQEDSAVYLCASSQVFRGWMFGPGTRLTVT.

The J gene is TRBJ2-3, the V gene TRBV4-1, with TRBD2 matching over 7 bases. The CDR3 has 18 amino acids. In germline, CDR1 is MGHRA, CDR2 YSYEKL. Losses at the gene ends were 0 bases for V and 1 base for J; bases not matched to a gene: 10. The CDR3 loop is CASSQEGLVDGGTDTQYF. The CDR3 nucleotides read TGCGCCAGCAGCCAAGAAGGACTAGTCGATGGAGGCACAGATACGCAGTATTTT.

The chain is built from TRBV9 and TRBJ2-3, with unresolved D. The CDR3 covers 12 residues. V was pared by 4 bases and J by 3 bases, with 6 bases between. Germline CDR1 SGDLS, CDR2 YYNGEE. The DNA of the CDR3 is TGTGCCAGCAGCCCATTTACAGATACGCAGTATTTT. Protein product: CASSPFTDTQYF.

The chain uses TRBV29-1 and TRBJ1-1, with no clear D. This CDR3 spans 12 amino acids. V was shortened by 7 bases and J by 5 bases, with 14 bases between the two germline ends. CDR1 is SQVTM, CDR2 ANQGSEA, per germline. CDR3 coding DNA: TGCAGCGCTGCGGACTTCGGGACTGAAGCTTTCTTT. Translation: CSAADFGTEAFF.

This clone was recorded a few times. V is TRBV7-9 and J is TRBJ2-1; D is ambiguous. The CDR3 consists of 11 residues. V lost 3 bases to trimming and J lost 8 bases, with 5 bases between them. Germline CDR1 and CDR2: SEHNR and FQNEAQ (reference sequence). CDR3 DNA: TGTGCCAGCAGCTTTGTCGATGAGCAGTTCTTC. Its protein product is CASSFVDEQFF.

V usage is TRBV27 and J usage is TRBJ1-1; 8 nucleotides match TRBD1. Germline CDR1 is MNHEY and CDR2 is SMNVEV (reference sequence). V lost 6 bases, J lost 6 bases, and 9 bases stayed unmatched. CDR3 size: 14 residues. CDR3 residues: CASRRQGSIAEAFF. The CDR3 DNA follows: TGTGCCAGCAGACGACAGGGGAGTATCGCTGAAGCTTTCTTT.

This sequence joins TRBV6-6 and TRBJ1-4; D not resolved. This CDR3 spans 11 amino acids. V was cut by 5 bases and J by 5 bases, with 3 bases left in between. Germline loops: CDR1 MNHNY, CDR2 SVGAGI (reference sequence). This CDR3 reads CASSGNEKLFF. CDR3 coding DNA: TGTGCCAGCAGTGGAAATGAAAAACTGTTTTTT.

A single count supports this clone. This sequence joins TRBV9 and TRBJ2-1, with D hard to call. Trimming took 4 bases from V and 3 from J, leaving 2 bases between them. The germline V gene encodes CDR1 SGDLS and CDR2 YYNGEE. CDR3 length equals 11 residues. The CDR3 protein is CASSLYNEQFF. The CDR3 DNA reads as TGTGCCAGCAGCCTCTACAATGAGCAGTTCTTC.

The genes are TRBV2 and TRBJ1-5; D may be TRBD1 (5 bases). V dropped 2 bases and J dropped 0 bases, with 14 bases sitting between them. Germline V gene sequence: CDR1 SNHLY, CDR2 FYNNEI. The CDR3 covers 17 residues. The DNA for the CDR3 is TGTGCCAGCAGTGAACATCCAGGGATTTTTAGCAATCAGCCCCAGCATTTT. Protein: CASSEHPGIFSNQPQHF.

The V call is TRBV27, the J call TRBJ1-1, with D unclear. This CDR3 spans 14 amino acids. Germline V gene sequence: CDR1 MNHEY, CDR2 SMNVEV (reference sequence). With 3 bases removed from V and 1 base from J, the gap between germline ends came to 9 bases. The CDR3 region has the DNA TGTGCCAGCAGTTTGGCGAGACCGAACACTGAAGCTTTCTTT. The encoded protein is CASSLARPNTEAFF.

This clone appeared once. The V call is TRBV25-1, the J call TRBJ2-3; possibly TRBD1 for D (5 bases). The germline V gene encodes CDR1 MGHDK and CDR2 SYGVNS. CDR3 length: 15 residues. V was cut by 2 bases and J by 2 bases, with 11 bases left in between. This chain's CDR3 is CASSERGRITDTQYF. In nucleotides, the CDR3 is TGTGCCAGCAGTGAAAGGGGCAGGATCACAGATACGCAGTATTTT. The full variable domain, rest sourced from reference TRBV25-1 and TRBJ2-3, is EADIYQTPRYLVIGTGKKITLECSQTMGHDKMYWYQQDPGMELHLIHYSYGVNSTEKGDLSSESTVSRIRTEHFPLTLESARPSHTSQYLCASSERGRITDTQYFGPGTRLTVL.

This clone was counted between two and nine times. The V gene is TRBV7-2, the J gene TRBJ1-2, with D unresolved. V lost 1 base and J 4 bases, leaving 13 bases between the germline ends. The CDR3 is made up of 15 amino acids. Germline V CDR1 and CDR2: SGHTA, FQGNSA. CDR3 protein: CASSLDVGRSYGYTF. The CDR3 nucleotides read TGTGCCAGCAGCTTAGATGTCGGTCGGTCCTATGGCTACACCTTC.

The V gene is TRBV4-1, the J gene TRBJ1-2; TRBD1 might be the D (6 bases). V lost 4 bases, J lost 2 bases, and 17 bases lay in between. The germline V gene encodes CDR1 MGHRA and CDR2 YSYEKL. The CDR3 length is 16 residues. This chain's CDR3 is CASSPGVWDTNYGYTF. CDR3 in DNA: TGCGCCAGCAGCCCAGGCGTATGGGACACAAACTATGGCTACACCTTC.

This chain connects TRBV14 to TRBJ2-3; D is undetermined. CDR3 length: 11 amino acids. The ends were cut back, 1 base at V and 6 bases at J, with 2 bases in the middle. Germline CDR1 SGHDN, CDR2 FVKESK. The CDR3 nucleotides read TGTGCCAGCAGCCAAGTGGATACGCAGTATTTT. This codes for CASSQVDTQYF. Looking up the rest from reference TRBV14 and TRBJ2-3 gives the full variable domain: EAGVTQFPSHSVIEKGQTVTLRCDPISGHDNLYWYRRVMGKEIKFLLHFVKESKQDESGMPNNRFLAERTGGTYSTLKVQPAELEDSGVYFCASSQVDTQYFGPGTRLTVL.

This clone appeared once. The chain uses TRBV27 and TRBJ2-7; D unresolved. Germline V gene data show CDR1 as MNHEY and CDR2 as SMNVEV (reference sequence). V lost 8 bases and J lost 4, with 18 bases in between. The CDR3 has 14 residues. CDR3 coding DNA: TGTGCCAGCGGACGGAGTAGCCTTTCATACGAGCAGTACTTC. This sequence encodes CASGRSSLSYEQYF.

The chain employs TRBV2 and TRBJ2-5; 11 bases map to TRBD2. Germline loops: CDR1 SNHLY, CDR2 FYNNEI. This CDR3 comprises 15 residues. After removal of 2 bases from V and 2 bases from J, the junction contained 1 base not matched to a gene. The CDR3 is CASSERTSGQETQYF. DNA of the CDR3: TGTGCCAGCAGTGAAAGGACTAGCGGGCAAGAGACCCAGTACTTC.

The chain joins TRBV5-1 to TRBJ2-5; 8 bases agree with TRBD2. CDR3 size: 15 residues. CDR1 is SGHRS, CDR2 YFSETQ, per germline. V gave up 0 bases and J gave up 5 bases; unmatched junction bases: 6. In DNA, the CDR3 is TGCGCCAGCAGCTTGGCTGGTAGCGGGGATGAGACCCAGTACTTC. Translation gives CASSLAGSGDETQYF.

CDR3 amino acids: CASSLGEGQPQHF. Here the CDR3 DNA reads TGTGCCAGCAGCTTAGGAGAGGGTCAGCCCCAGCATTTT. The chain employs TRBV7-7 and TRBJ1-5, with D unresolved. Germline V gene data show CDR1 as SSHAT and CDR2 as FNYEAQ (reference sequence). V lost 1 base and J lost 6, with 7 bases in between. The CDR3 runs to 13 residues. Complete variable domain (other parts from reference TRBV7-7 and TRBJ1-5): GAGVSQSPRYKVTKRGQDVTLRCDPISSHATLYWYQQALGQGPEFLTYFNYEAQPDKSGLPSDRFSAERPEGSISTLTIQRTEQRDSAMYRCASSLGEGQPQHFGDGTRLSIL.

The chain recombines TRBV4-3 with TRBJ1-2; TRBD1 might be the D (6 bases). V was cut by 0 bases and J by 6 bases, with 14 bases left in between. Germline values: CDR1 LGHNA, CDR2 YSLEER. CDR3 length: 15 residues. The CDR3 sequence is CASSQEGAAVDGYTF. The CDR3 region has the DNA TGCGCCAGCAGCCAAGAGGGGGCCGCGGTAGATGGCTACACCTTC.

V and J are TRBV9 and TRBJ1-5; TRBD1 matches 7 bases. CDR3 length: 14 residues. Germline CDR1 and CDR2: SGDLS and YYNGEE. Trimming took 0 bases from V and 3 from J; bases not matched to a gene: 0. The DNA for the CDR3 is TGTGCCAGCAGCGTAGAGGGGGCCAATCAGCCCCAGCATTTT. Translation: CASSVEGANQPQHF.

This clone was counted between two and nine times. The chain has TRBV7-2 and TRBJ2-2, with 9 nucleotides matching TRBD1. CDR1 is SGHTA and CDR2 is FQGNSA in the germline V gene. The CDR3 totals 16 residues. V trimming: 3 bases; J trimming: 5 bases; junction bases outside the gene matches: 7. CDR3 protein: CASSFRTGARTGELFF. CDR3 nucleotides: TGTGCCAGCAGCTTCCGGACAGGGGCTAGGACCGGGGAGCTGTTTTTT.

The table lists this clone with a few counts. The CDR3 region is CASSQALLAKYNEQYF. As DNA, the CDR3 is TGCGCCAGCAGCCAAGCGTTACTAGCGAAGTACAACGAGCAGTACTTC. The rearrangement joins TRBV4-1 to TRBJ2-7, with TRBD2 identical over 7 bases. Germline CDR1 is MGHRA and CDR2 is YSYEKL. The V gene end was trimmed by 1 base and the J gene end by 5 bases; junction bases not matched to a gene: 11. CDR3 length: 16 amino acids.

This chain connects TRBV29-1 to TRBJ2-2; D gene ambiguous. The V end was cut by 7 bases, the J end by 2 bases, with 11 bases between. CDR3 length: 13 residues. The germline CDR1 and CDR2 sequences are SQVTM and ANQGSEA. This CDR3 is CSAIDLNTGELFF. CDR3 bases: TGCAGCGCCATCGACCTAAACACCGGGGAGCTGTTTTTT.

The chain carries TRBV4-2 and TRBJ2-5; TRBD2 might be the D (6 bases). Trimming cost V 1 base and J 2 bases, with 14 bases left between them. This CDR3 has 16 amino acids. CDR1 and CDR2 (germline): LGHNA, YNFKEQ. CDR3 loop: CASSQGASAAQETQYF. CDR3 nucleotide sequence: TGTGCCAGCAGCCAAGGAGCTAGCGCGGCTCAAGAGACCCAGTACTTC.